This entry lists 5 T cell receptor beta chains sequenced from one sample in a study of Graves' ophthalmopathy and Graves' hyperthyroidism (dated 2018 in TCRdb). TCRdb shows the sequencer as Illumina HiSeq 2000. For repertoire sequencing, TCR beta CDR3 regions were amplified from RNA transcripts. A first-round RT-PCR used HTBI primers with the Qiagen OneStep RT-PCR kit, followed by a second-round multiplex PCR, size selection and purification. The public reads were run again by TCRdb, first through fastp at Q25 and then through MiXCR, and only productive beta chains were kept. Identical CDR3 protein sequences are pooled into one entry, listed with their most common genes and DNA. Recorded for this sample are 300,000 to 400,000 distinct CDR3 sequences; 17% of them occurred a single time. The ten biggest clones cover around 2.4% of the sample. Material: peripheral blood. These receptors were taken from an adult woman with stable Graves' hyperthyroidism.

This clonotype has only one observation. The CDR3 loop reads CAWSLGTGNTIYF. The DNA of the CDR3 is TGTGCCTGGAGTTTGGGAACTGGAAACACCATATATTTT. The chain recombines TRBV30 with TRBJ1-3; the D is unclear. Trimming pared 2 bases from V and 2 bases from J, leaving 7 bases between. The CDR3 has 13 residues. Per the germline V gene, CDR1 is GTSNPN and CDR2 is SVGIG (reference sequence).

This clonotype was recorded many times. The V and J genes are TRBV12-3 or TRBV12-4 and TRBJ1-1, with D possibly TRBD1 on 6 matching bases. Trimming left V 0 bases short and J 0 bases short, with 17 bases between. The CDR3 consists of 18 residues. The CDR3 spells CASSLAFRGGSMNTEAFF. CDR3 DNA: TGTGCCAGCAGTTTAGCTTTTAGGGGGGGCTCCATGAACACTGAAGCTTTCTTT.

The chain combines TRBV20-1 with TRBJ2-2; 10 bases line up with TRBD2. The CDR3 loop spans 14 amino acids. Germline CDR1 DFQATT, CDR2 SNEGSKA (reference sequence). Unmatched junction bases numbered 0, after V lost 1 base and J lost 4 bases. The CDR3 loop reads CSARGLAGTGELFF. The CDR3 DNA is TGCAGTGCTAGAGGACTAGCGGGCACCGGGGAGCTGTTTTTT.

The table lists this clonotype with many counts. V gene TRBV5-1 combines with J gene TRBJ1-1, with TRBD1 matching 9 bases. Germline-derived CDR1 and CDR2 are SGHRS and YFSETQ. The CDR3 contains 14 residues. J gave up 7 bases and V 1 base, and 5 bases lay outside the gene matches. The CDR3 DNA is TGCGCCAGCAGCTTGAGGGGGGACAGGGTTGAAGCTTTCTTT. Translated, it gives CASSLRGDRVEAFF.

The rearrangement joins TRBV5-1 to TRBJ2-5; 8 nucleotides agree with TRBD2. Looked up from germline, CDR1 is SGHRS and CDR2 is YFSETQ. J lost 3 bases, V lost 3 bases, and 7 bases had no gene match. The CDR3 extends over 15 amino acids. The DNA of the CDR3 is TGCGCCAGCAGCTCCCCCACTAGCGGAGAAGAGACCCAGTACTTC. Amino acids: CASSSPTSGEETQYF.